This T cell receptor (beta chain) was recorded in a study of shared clonotypes between healthy human individuals. Study overall: Each donor had three CD4 naive, three CD4 memory, two CD8 naive and one CD8 memory plate.

The germline V and J ends were trimmed by 5 bases and 4 bases, with 18 bases remaining between them. The CDR3 covers 16 residues. Germline CDR1 and CDR2: LGHNA and YSLEER. Terminally differentiated effector memory CD45RA+ cells were excluded by CCR7 positive selection of CD45RO-negative cells. Regarding the study as a whole: In this cohort, only blood was sampled, and tissue repertoires likely differ.

Details on this clone: Its antigen remains unidentified.

Deep was the level at which the assay was run. Produced via immunoSEQ multiplex PCR; TCRdb's table is partial and in-frame only. The sample holds about 2.2 million clones, 85% to 95% seen once. The chain couples TRBV4-3 to TRBJ2-1; D gene uncertain. The source is a man younger than 35 in good health. Some clones in this sample may be carry-over from other donors' samples. Sequenced material: naive CD8+ T cells from PBMCs. The CDR3 DNA reads as TGCGCCAGCAGCGGTCGACTGCCACCTCCATACAATGAGCAGTTCTTC. Encoded protein: CASSGRLPPPYNEQFF.